The next 16 T cell receptor beta chains were all read from a single sample in a study of blood T cell repertoires in COVID-19 (dated by TCRdb to about 2020). The library was generated by the immunoSEQ multiplex PCR assay. TCRdb holds this immuneACCESS table with in-frame rearrangements only. Some clones are missing; in checked studies, unresolved V genes explain under half, and the rest has no known cause. This sample comprises under 95,000 clones, more than 65% of them detected only once. The ten largest clones take up approximately 10% of the sample. The sequenced material came from peripheral blood. These receptors originate from a man between 50 and 59 years old with acute or convalescent COVID-19.

The chain is built from TRBV3-1 (or the pseudogene TRBV3-2) and TRBJ1-1; D is undetermined. The ends were cut back, 2 bases at V and 1 base at J, with 11 bases in the middle. The CDR3 loop spans 15 amino acids. CDR1 is LGHDT, CDR2 YNNKEL, per germline (reference sequence). CDR3 in DNA: TGTGCCAGCAGCCAATCACAGCTTACGAACACTGAAGCTTTCTTT. Residues: CASSQSQLTNTEAFF.

The J gene is TRBJ2-3, the V gene TRBV24-1, with a weak D call TRBD2 (5 bases). This CDR3 is 13 amino acids long. Germline CDR1 is KGHDR and CDR2 is SFDVKD. The germline V and J ends were trimmed by 9 bases and 3 bases, with 12 bases remaining between them. The CDR3 bases are TGTGCCACCTCCGGCCCGGGGACAGATACGCAGTATTTT. Translating it yields CATSGPGTDTQYF.

The J gene is TRBJ1-3, the V gene TRBV27; no clear D. The CDR3 length is 17 residues. V dropped 7 bases and J dropped 1 base, with 20 bases sitting between them. Germline V gene lookup returns CDR1 MNHEY and CDR2 SMNVEV (reference sequence). CDR3 nucleotide sequence: TGTGCCAGCAACCAACGGGAAACAGCTAGATCTGGAAACACCATATATTTT. It specifies CASNQRETARSGNTIYF.

The sample holds one count of this clone. J is TRBJ2-1 and V is TRBV9, with TRBD2 matching over 12 bases. There are 18 residues in the CDR3. V was pared by 0 bases and J by 3 bases, with 7 bases of the junction left unmatched. Germline CDR1 reads SGDLS; CDR2 reads YYNGEE. CDR3 bases: TGTGCCAGCAGCGTAGGGACTAGCGGGATGAAGGTCTACAATGAGCAGTTCTTC. It translates to CASSVGTSGMKVYNEQFF.

This clone has only a few counts. CDR3 coding DNA: TGTGCCAGCAGCACTGGGGGGGCTCCTAGCACAGATACGCAGTATTTT. Amino acids: CASSTGGAPSTDTQYF. The chain links TRBV5-4 to TRBJ2-3, with D possibly being TRBD2 (7 bases). Per the germline V gene, CDR1 is SGHNT and CDR2 is YYREEE (reference sequence). V was clipped by 4 bases and J by 0 bases, with 15 bases between them. This CDR3 has 16 residues.

The CDR3, as DNA: TGTGCCAGCAGCGCGCAGGGGGCCCCTCATGAAAAACTGTTTTTT. It encodes CASSAQGAPHEKLFF. The V call is TRBV9, the J call TRBJ1-4; 8 positions match TRBD1. Germline values: CDR1 SGDLS, CDR2 YYNGEE. The trim removed 3 bases at V and 6 bases at J, leaving 7 bases unmatched. CDR3 length equals 15 residues.

V is TRBV7-2 and J is TRBJ2-2; TRBD2 matches 8 bases. The length of the CDR3 is 15 residues. The ends lost 7 bases at V and 6 bases at J; junction bases unmatched: 10. Looked up from germline, CDR1 is SGHTA and CDR2 is FQGNSA. CDR3 amino acids: CASTPGGEKAGELFF. CDR3 nucleotides: TGTGCCAGCACCCCGGGGGGGGAAAAAGCCGGGGAGCTGTTTTTT.

DNA of the CDR3: TGTGCCAGCAGCCTGGGGGGGGCAGTCTCTGGAAACACCATATATTTT. This sequence encodes CASSLGGAVSGNTIYF. The rearrangement uses TRBV7-6 and TRBJ1-3, with D perhaps TRBD1 (6 bases). Germline CDR1 reads SGHVS; CDR2 reads FNYEAQ. The ends were cut back, 5 bases at V and 0 bases at J, with 14 bases in the middle. The length of the CDR3 is 16 residues.

The chain links TRBV4-3 to TRBJ2-3; no definite D call. V was trimmed by 0 bases and J by 0 bases, leaving 7 bases between them. The CDR3 is 15 residues long. CDR1 is LGHNA and CDR2 is YSLEER in the germline V gene. The CDR3 region has the DNA TGCGCCAGCAGCCAAGATTACTACAGCACAGATACGCAGTATTTT. Its translation is CASSQDYYSTDTQYF.

The rearrangement links TRBV12-5 to TRBJ1-2, with TRBD1 matching 7 bases. J gave up 4 bases and V 7 bases, and 6 bases lay outside the gene matches. Germline CDR1 and CDR2: LGHNT and FRNRAP. The CDR3 runs 13 residues. This CDR3 is CASASAGGYGYTF. The CDR3 DNA follows: TGTGCTAGTGCCTCCGCAGGGGGCTATGGCTACACCTTC.

This chain uses TRBV12-3 or TRBV12-4 with TRBJ2-7, with a tentative D call TRBD1 (5 bases). The CDR3 extends over 12 amino acids. V was pared by 1 base and J by 4 bases, with 5 bases between. The chain's CDR3 is CASSLEGYEQYF. The CDR3 DNA sequence: TGTGCCAGCAGTTTAGAGGGGTACGAGCAGTACTTC.

The chain couples TRBV6-5 to TRBJ1-2; no clear D. The ends were cut back, 2 bases at V and 1 base at J, with 11 bases in the middle. Germline V gives CDR1 MNHEY, CDR2 SVGAGI. The CDR3 runs to 15 residues. The CDR3 region is CASSYRAGGNYGYTF. The CDR3 bases are TGTGCCAGCAGTTACCGAGCCGGAGGTAACTATGGCTACACCTTC.

The chain carries TRBV18 and TRBJ2-7, with TRBD1 matching over 8 bases. V shed 3 bases and J 3 bases; nucleotides not matched to a gene: 10. Germline loops: CDR1 KGHSH, CDR2 LQKENI. CDR3 length equals 16 residues. The DNA for the CDR3 is TGTGCCAGCTCACCCCTTGGACAGGGCGCGGGCTACGAGCAGTACTTC. Translating it yields CASSPLGQGAGYEQYF. Looking up the rest from reference TRBV18 and TRBJ2-7 gives the full variable domain: NAGVMQNPRHLVRRRGQEARLRCSPMKGHSHVYWYRQLPEEGLKFMVYLQKENIIDESGMPKERFSAEFPKEGPSILRIQQVVRGDSAAYFCASSPLGQGAGYEQYFGPGTRLTVT.

The chain carries TRBV9 and TRBJ2-7, with TRBD1 as a possible D gene (6 bases). The CDR3 covers 14 residues. Germline-derived CDR1 and CDR2 are SGDLS and YYNGEE. V was pared by 3 bases and J by 0 bases, with 10 bases between. CDR3 in amino acids: CASSGRDNSYEQYF. The CDR3 nucleotides read TGTGCCAGCAGCGGTCGGGACAACTCCTACGAGCAGTACTTC.

V gene TRBV7-2 combines with J gene TRBJ1-2; 7 nucleotides line up with TRBD1. V lost 4 bases and J lost 4; bases outside the gene matches: 9. The CDR3 contains 15 residues. The V gene's germline CDR1 is SGHTA and CDR2 FQGNSA. The CDR3 nucleotides read TGTGCCAGCAGCTCTACAGGGGTGGGTGGCTATGGCTACACCTTC. Amino acids: CASSSTGVGGYGYTF. Together with reference TRBV7-2 and TRBJ1-2, the CDR3 gives the full variable domain: GAGVSQSPSNKVTEKGKDVELRCDPISGHTALYWYRQSLGQGLEFLIYFQGNSAPDKSGLPSDRFSAERTGGSVSTLTIQRTQQEDSAVYLCASSSTGVGGYGYTFGSGTRLTVV.

J is TRBJ1-1 and V is TRBV5-6, with D possibly matching TRBD1 (6 bases). The CDR3 extends over 14 amino acids. The ends were cut back, 4 bases at V and 5 bases at J, with 15 bases in the middle. Germline V gene data show CDR1 as SGHDT and CDR2 as YYEEEE. The chain's CDR3 is CASSTGQKGTEAFF. The CDR3 region has the DNA TGTGCCAGCAGCACTGGACAGAAGGGAACTGAAGCTTTCTTT.